Below, 16 T cell receptor beta chains from the same sample are listed, as sequenced in a study of radiation and T cells in renal cell carcinoma. Libraries were prepared by immunoSEQ multiplex PCR; TCRdb keeps only in-frame clonotypes and omits some of them. The table has some 120,000 clones, about 88% seen once. Time point in this sample: blood 2 weeks post-SBRT. The treatment denotes: 15 Gy SBRT to primary tumor, nephrectomy 4 weeks later. The input for sequencing was blood, taken from a patient whose treatment included radiotherapy and nephrectomy. The receptors stem from a woman in her seventies with renal cell carcinoma.

The chain carries TRBV9 and TRBJ1-1, with 12 bases matching TRBD1. Germline values: CDR1 SGDLS, CDR2 YYNGEE. The CDR3 spans 16 residues. The V gene end was trimmed by 0 bases and the J gene end by 4 bases; junction bases not matched to a gene: 4. The CDR3 reads CASSVGDRGLGTEAFF. The CDR3 DNA follows: TGTGCCAGCAGCGTAGGGGACAGGGGGCTGGGCACTGAAGCTTTCTTT. The whole variable domain, filled in from reference TRBV9 and TRBJ1-1, reads DSGVTQTPKHLITATGQRVTLRCSPRSGDLSVYWYQQSLDQGLQFLIQYYNGEERAKGNILERFSAQQFPDLHSELNLSSLELGDSALYFCASSVGDRGLGTEAFFGQGTRLTVV.

The V gene is TRBV5-6, the J gene TRBJ1-6; 9 bases are a match to TRBD1. The junction had 6 bases not matched to a gene; V was cut back by 4 bases and J by 7 bases. The CDR3 has 15 amino acids. Looked up from germline, CDR1 is SGHDT and CDR2 is YYEEEE. In DNA, the CDR3 is TGTGCCAGCAGCCTCACCGGGACAGGGAATTCACCCCTCCACTTT. This sequence encodes CASSLTGTGNSPLHF.

The chain uses TRBV11-3 and TRBJ2-3; TRBD2 matches 8 bases. The ends lost 3 bases at V and 4 bases at J; junction bases unmatched: 15. Germline values: CDR1 SGHNT, CDR2 YENEEA. The CDR3 is 18 amino acids. The CDR3 loop is CASSFGGIAGPLPDTQYF. The DNA of the CDR3 is TGTGCCAGCAGCTTTGGCGGCATAGCGGGGCCACTCCCAGATACGCAGTATTTT.

This sequence joins TRBV6-4 and TRBJ1-6; no definite D call. The V and J ends lost 4 bases and 9 bases respectively, with 16 bases between them. Germline V gives CDR1 MRHNA, CDR2 SNTAGT. The CDR3 is 15 amino acids. The CDR3, as DNA: TGTGCCAGCAGTGCCTCGGGGTATGGGCTTTCACCCCTCCACTTT. Its translation: CASSASGYGLSPLHF.

CDR3 loop: CASSYGQNTDTQYF. CDR3 DNA sequence: TGTGCCAGCAGCTACGGACAGAACACAGATACGCAGTATTTT. The chain employs TRBV5-6 and TRBJ2-3; D may be TRBD1 (6 bases). The CDR3 is 14 amino acids. V was pared by 3 bases and J by 2 bases, with 10 bases between. Germline V lookup: CDR1 SGHDT, CDR2 YYEEEE.

The table lists this clone with a few counts. The CDR3 sequence: CASSQDPRGANYGYTF. CDR3 DNA: TGCGCCAGCAGCCAAGATCCACGGGGGGCTAACTATGGCTACACCTTC. The chain is built from TRBV4-3 and TRBJ1-2; possible D gene TRBD1, 5 bases. Germline V gene lookup returns CDR1 LGHNA and CDR2 YSLEER. The CDR3 is made up of 16 amino acids. Deletions cut 0 bases from V and 0 bases from J, with 11 bases between.

The chain combines TRBV6-5 with TRBJ1-3; D is unresolved. From germline, CDR1 is MNHEY and CDR2 SVGAGI. There are 13 residues in the CDR3. The germline V and J ends were trimmed by 4 bases and 0 bases, with 4 bases remaining between them. The CDR3 loop is CASSSVSGNTIYF. For the CDR3, the DNA is TGTGCCAGCAGTTCAGTCTCTGGAAACACCATATATTTT.

V is TRBV11-2 and J is TRBJ1-6; no clear D. The V gene lost 5 bases and the J gene lost 9 bases, with 8 bases spanning the gap. Per the germline V gene, CDR1 is SGHAT and CDR2 is FQNNGV. The length of the CDR3 is 12 residues. The CDR3 protein is CASSTQSSPLHF. DNA of the CDR3: TGTGCCAGCAGCACCCAGAGTTCACCCCTCCACTTT.

The genes are TRBV5-8 and TRBJ2-7; the D gene could be TRBD1 or TRBD2 (5 bases each). Trimming took off 2 bases at V and 4 bases at J, with 10 bases between the two ends. Germline lookup yields CDR1 SGHTS and CDR2 YDEGEE. The CDR3 consists of 13 residues. The CDR3 sequence: CASSFGATYEQYF. DNA of the CDR3: TGTGCCAGCAGCTTCGGGGCCACTTACGAGCAGTACTTC.

The chain couples TRBV7-2 to TRBJ1-1; D is possibly TRBD1 (6 bases). Germline V gives CDR1 SGHTA, CDR2 FQGNSA. Trimming cost V 5 bases and J 4 bases, with 17 bases left between them. The CDR3 totals 15 residues. The CDR3 DNA follows: TGTGCCAGCAGCCGACAAGGGGGGCAGGGCACTGAAGCTTTCTTT. Residues: CASSRQGGQGTEAFF.

The chain employs TRBV25-1 and TRBJ1-4, with D perhaps TRBD1 (6 bases). This CDR3 has 13 amino acids. V was shortened by 1 base and J by 6 bases, with 6 bases between the two germline ends. CDR1 is MGHDK, CDR2 SYGVNS, per germline. The CDR3, as DNA: TGTGCCAGCAGTGAATCAGGGGATGAAAAACTGTTTTTT. This gives the protein CASSESGDEKLFF.

This clone came up once. The chain carries TRBV7-8 and TRBJ2-2, with TRBD1 matching 10 bases. The length of the CDR3 is 16 residues. V shed 4 bases and J 4 bases; nucleotides not matched to a gene: 6. Germline V gene lookup returns CDR1 SGHVS and CDR2 FQNEAQ. CDR3: CASSYLRTGGTGELFF. DNA for the CDR3: TGTGCCAGCAGCTATTTGCGGACAGGGGGCACCGGGGAGCTGTTTTTT.

A single count supports this clone. The V call is TRBV7-2, the J call TRBJ1-5, with D unclear. The ends were cut back, 1 base at V and 2 bases at J, with 9 bases in the middle. The CDR3 spans 15 residues. CDR1 is SGHTA and CDR2 is FQGNSA in the germline V gene. The CDR3 DNA reads as TGTGCCAGCAGCTTAGTCCTGCGAGGCAATCAGCCCCAGCATTTT. As protein: CASSLVLRGNQPQHF. The whole variable domain, filled in from reference TRBV7-2 and TRBJ1-5, reads GAGVSQSPSNKVTEKGKDVELRCDPISGHTALYWYRQSLGQGLEFLIYFQGNSAPDKSGLPSDRFSAERTGGSVSTLTIQRTQQEDSAVYLCASSLVLRGNQPQHFGDGTRLSIL.

V and J are TRBV28 and TRBJ1-6; perhaps TRBD1 as D (5 bases). Germline loops: CDR1 MDHEN, CDR2 SYDVKM. The CDR3 loop spans 15 amino acids. Trimming cost V 3 bases and J 6 bases, with 12 bases left between them. CDR3 loop: CASSLGQQSNSPLHF. DNA of the CDR3: TGTGCCAGCAGTTTGGGGCAGCAATCTAATTCACCCCTCCACTTT.

The V call is TRBV2, the J call TRBJ1-2; D not resolved. The CDR3 contains 12 residues. Germline lookup yields CDR1 SNHLY and CDR2 FYNNEI. V lost 9 bases to trimming and J lost 4 bases, with 12 bases between them. The CDR3 sequence is CAREDGSYGYTF. CDR3 DNA: TGTGCCAGGGAGGACGGGTCCTATGGCTACACCTTC.

The chain couples TRBV7-9 to TRBJ1-2, with 7 bases matching TRBD1. CDR3 length: 13 residues. The J segment lost 4 bases and the V segment lost 5 bases, leaving 4 bases of the junction unmatched. Germline V gene lookup returns CDR1 SEHNR and CDR2 FQNEAQ (reference sequence). The CDR3: CASSPRDSYGYTF. The CDR3 DNA reads TGTGCCAGCAGCCCGCGGGACAGCTATGGCTACACCTTC.